These 15 T cell receptor beta chains originate from one sample sequenced in a study of T and B cells in COVID-19 patients. Each TRB amplification used roughly 220-550 ng of genomic DNA from blood. BIOMED2 TRB-A/B primer pools were used in multiplex TRB PCR. TCRdb re-analysed the multiplex PCR reads in MiXCR, keeping a single row per CDR3 protein. The repertoire holds about 14,000 distinct CDR3 sequences, with around 30% as singletons. The specimen sequenced was blood. The receptor set was obtained from a human donor who had recovered from COVID-19.

J is TRBJ1-2 and V is TRBV12-3 or TRBV12-4; D gene ambiguous. Trimming pared 6 bases from V and 3 bases from J, leaving 17 bases between. The CDR3 is made up of 15 amino acids. CDR3 in amino acids: CASRRLRPGYYGYTF. The DNA for the CDR3 is TGTGCCAGCAGACGACTCCGCCCGGGATACTATGGCTACACCTTC.

Remarks on this clonotype: A much larger clone lies one base from this, so it may be a read error. The chain employs TRBV6-5 and TRBJ2-1; D gene ambiguous. Germline loops: CDR1 MNHEY, CDR2 SVGAGI. The CDR3 sequence is 14 residues long. DNA for the CDR3: TGTACCAGCAGTTATAAGGGCTCCTACAATGAGCAGTTCTTC. Amino acids: CTSSYKGSYNEQFF.

The sample holds a few counts of this clonotype. This rearrangement joins TRBV19 to TRBJ1-1; the match to TRBD1 covers 8 bases. The CDR3 extends over 13 amino acids. With 5 bases clipped from V and 4 bases from J, the junction kept 3 bases outside the gene matches. Germline assignment: CDR1 LNHDA and CDR2 SQIVND (reference sequence). CDR3 amino acids: CASSGQGGTEAFF. Written as DNA, the CDR3 is TGTGCCAGTAGTGGACAGGGAGGCACTGAAGCTTTCTTT.

This chain joins TRBV2 and TRBJ2-7; TRBD2 might be the D (6 bases). The CDR3 runs 16 residues. Trimming left V 6 bases short and J 3 bases short, with 21 bases between. Germline-derived CDR1 and CDR2 are SNHLY and FYNNEI. The DNA of the CDR3 is TGTGCCAGCAGAGCTAGGCGGGGATTGGGCTTCTACGAGCAGTACTTC. This codes for CASRARRGLGFYEQYF.

The chain has TRBV27 and TRBJ1-2; D might be TRBD1 (6 bases). The CDR3 is 15 residues long. Trimming shortened V by 4 bases and J by 3 bases, and 15 bases separated the two germline ends. Germline V gives CDR1 MNHEY, CDR2 SMNVEV (reference sequence). This CDR3 reads CASSSRDKSHYGYTF. For the CDR3, the DNA is TGTGCCAGCAGTTCGCGGGACAAATCTCACTATGGCTACACCTTC.

In this sample, this clonotype turned up a few times. The chain recombines TRBV5-4 with TRBJ2-3; D is unresolved. Looked up from germline, CDR1 is SGHNT and CDR2 is YYREEE (reference sequence). CDR3 length: 14 amino acids. V gave up 7 bases and J gave up 1 base, with 13 bases separating them. Written as DNA, the CDR3 is TGTGCCAGCCGAACGGATGGGGGCACAGATACGCAGTATTTT. This encodes CASRTDGGTDTQYF.

The J gene is TRBJ2-5, the V gene TRBV20-1; D gene uncertain. Looked up from germline, CDR1 is DFQATT and CDR2 is SNEGSKA (reference sequence). V lost 3 bases, J lost 5 bases, and 4 bases lay in between. CDR3 length equals 10 residues. The CDR3 is CSASWETQYF. The CDR3 DNA reads as TGCAGTGCTAGTTGGGAGACCCAGTACTTC.

The chain links TRBV6-4 to TRBJ2-3; 8 bases match TRBD1. CDR1 is MRHNA, CDR2 SNTAGT, per germline. After removal of 2 bases from V and 11 bases from J, the junction contained 3 bases not matched to a gene. The CDR3 runs to 12 residues. The CDR3 region has the DNA TGTGCCAGCAGTGACCCGGGGACAGGGCAGTATTTT. Translated, it gives CASSDPGTGQYF.

This clonotype showed up many times. This sequence joins TRBV27 and TRBJ2-7, with D perhaps TRBD2 (6 bases). This CDR3 is 11 amino acids long. Germline CDR1 reads MNHEY; CDR2 reads SMNVEV (reference sequence). Between the trimmed V and J ends, which lost 6 bases and 3 bases, there was a span of 6 bases. This chain's CDR3 is CASRGGYEQYF. CDR3 DNA: TGTGCCAGCAGGGGAGGCTACGAGCAGTACTTC.

By sample fraction, this clonotype is medium-sized. The chain couples TRBV6-6 to TRBJ2-2; 7 bases agree with TRBD1. The CDR3 runs to 12 residues. Per germline, CDR1 MNHNY and CDR2 SVGAGI (reference sequence). The trim removed 5 bases at V and 12 bases at J, leaving 6 bases unmatched. DNA of the CDR3: TGTGCCAGCAGTAATCGACAGGGAAAGCTGTTTTTT. It encodes CASSNRQGKLFF.

This clonotype rates as medium-sized. The chain recombines TRBV15 with TRBJ2-6; D possibly corresponds to TRBD1 (6 bases). Deletions cut 1 base from V and 4 bases from J, with 14 bases between. Germline V gene data show CDR1 as LNHNV and CDR2 as YYDKDF (reference sequence). This CDR3 is 17 amino acids long. This CDR3 reads CATSRVGPQGGANVLTF. DNA for the CDR3: TGTGCCACCAGCAGAGTGGGACCCCAGGGGGGGGCCAACGTCCTGACTTTC. Combining the CDR3 with reference TRBV15 and TRBJ2-6 gives the whole variable domain DAMVIQNPRYQVTQFGKPVTLSCSQTLNHNVMYWYQQKSSQAPKLLFHYYDKDFNNEADTPDNFQSRRPNTSFCFLDIRSPGLGDTAMYLCATSRVGPQGGANVLTFGAGSRLTVL.

J is TRBJ2-1 and V is TRBV5-4; 9 positions match TRBD1. The CDR3 runs 16 residues. Losses at the gene ends were 7 bases for V and 6 bases for J; bases not matched to a gene: 14. CDR1 and CDR2 from the germline V gene are SGHNT and YYREEE (reference sequence). In DNA, the CDR3 is TGTGCCAGCGCTCGACCGGGACAGGGAGCCTTCAATGAGCAGTTCTTC. The encoded protein is CASARPGQGAFNEQFF.

This clonotype turned up a few times. The chain joins TRBV10-3 to TRBJ2-1; 8 positions match TRBD2. CDR1 and CDR2 from the germline V gene are ENHRY and SYGVKD. V dropped 6 bases and J dropped 7; count of bases not matched to a gene: 5. CDR3 length: 13 residues. The CDR3 DNA reads TGTGCCATCAGGACTAGCGATGCAAATGAGCAGTTCTTC. Protein product: CAIRTSDANEQFF.

The V call is TRBV5-1, the J call TRBJ2-2, with 8 bases identical to TRBD1. The CDR3 sequence is 17 residues long. V gave up 3 bases and J gave up 5 bases; unmatched junction bases: 12. Per the germline V gene, CDR1 is SGHRS and CDR2 is YFSETQ. CDR3 nucleotides: TGCGCCAGCAGCTATAGCTTCGGGACAGGCGGTACCGGGGAGCTGTTTTTT. Amino acid sequence: CASSYSFGTGGTGELFF.

V usage is TRBV30 and J usage is TRBJ1-2; 9 bases align to TRBD1. This CDR3 has 17 residues. The V segment lost 2 bases and the J segment 3 bases; nucleotides outside the gene matches: 13. Germline CDR1 GTSNPN, CDR2 SVGIG (reference sequence). The CDR3 spells CAWSLRTGVESYYGYTF. The DNA for the CDR3 is TGTGCCTGGAGTTTGCGGACAGGGGTTGAATCCTACTATGGCTACACCTTC.